This TCR beta chain was captured in a study of cytomegalovirus exposure and HLA in healthy donors. Details on this clone: The antigen remains unidentified.

Points from the study as a whole: Through in vitro validation, three CMV-associated chains were shown to be specific for CMV antigens. Being indistinguishable, some V segments were excluded, TRBV6-2 and TRBV6-3 among them.

With 2 bases clipped from V and 5 bases from J, the junction kept 9 bases outside the gene matches. Germline lookup yields CDR1 GTSNPN and CDR2 SVGIG (reference sequence). The CDR3 runs 15 residues. PCR primers comprised 60 Vbeta and 13 Jbeta primers. The assay was immunoSEQ multiplex PCR, and TCRdb's table has in-frame clones only and misses some. Its table records tens of thousands of clones. Donors sampled were nominally healthy, though unrecorded immune exposures were likely. The rearrangement joins TRBV30 to TRBJ2-7, with 10 nucleotides matching TRBD1. The sample consisted of PBMCs. This receptor was identified in a man between 60 and 75 years old in good health and CMV-seropositive. The CDR3 reads CAWSPRDRGLDEQYF. The CDR3 DNA sequence: TGTGCCTGGAGTCCACGTGACAGGGGGCTAGACGAGCAGTACTTC.